This is a list of T cell receptor beta chains from one sample in a study of patients and donors after allogeneic stem cell transplantation. Each CDR3 protein is one row after TCRdb ran MiXCR on the RT-PCR reads. The sample has approximately 200,000 distinct CDR3 sequences, roughly 14% seen once. Sequenced sample: blood, either unsorted or a sorted T cell fraction (not recorded which). These receptors came from a human donor who was either an allogeneic HSCT recipient or a stem cell or donor lymphocyte infusion donor (not recorded which). It is not recorded whose cells these are; they may come from a transplant donor. The CDR3 runs from the conserved cysteine through the conserved F or W. The order of the fields is D gene, J gene, clone size, V gene, CDR3 DNA, CDR3 protein. A D gene is named only where the DNA matches it firmly. Size values are once, few and many counts, or a class for expanded clones, and some rows have none.

d_gene: .; j_gene: TRBJ1-2; abundance: .; v_gene: TRBV7-2; CDR3nt: TGTGCCAGCAGCTTAATGGAGGGCAGGGCTGATGGCTACACCTTC; CDR3aa: CASSLMEGRADGYTF
d_gene: .; j_gene: TRBJ2-3; abundance: few; v_gene: TRBV4-3; CDR3nt: TGCGCCAGCAGCCAAGAGATAGCGGATAGCACAGATACGCAGTATTTT; CDR3aa: CASSQEIADSTDTQYF
d_gene: .; j_gene: TRBJ2-5; abundance: .; v_gene: TRBV3-1; CDR3nt: TGTGCCAGCAGCCAAGGCTCGGGCGGACTTATCCGGGAGACCCAGTACTTC; CDR3aa: CASSQGSGGLIRETQYF
d_gene: .; j_gene: TRBJ1-6; abundance: .; v_gene: TRBV7-8; CDR3nt: TGTGCCAGCAGCCCCTCAAGCTCCTATAATTCACCCCTCCACTTT; CDR3aa: CASSPSSSYNSPLHF
d_gene: TRBD1; j_gene: TRBJ2-7; abundance: .; v_gene: TRBV7-8; CDR3nt: TGTGCCAGCAGGATGGGAGGGACAGGGGGCCGGGAGGGCCGGTACGAGCAGTACTTC; CDR3aa: CASRMGGTGGREGRYEQYF
d_gene: .; j_gene: TRBJ1-1; abundance: many; v_gene: TRBV6-5; CDR3nt: TGTGCCAGCAGTTACAGCGGGCGGGAAACTGAAGCTTTCTTT; CDR3aa: CASSYSGRETEAFF
d_gene: .; j_gene: TRBJ2-2; abundance: .; v_gene: TRBV7-3; CDR3nt: TGTGCCAGCAGCCTAATGGGCGGGGAGCTGTTTTTT; CDR3aa: CASSLMGGELFF
d_gene: TRBD1; j_gene: TRBJ2-5; abundance: few; v_gene: TRBV4-2; CDR3nt: TGTGCCAGCAGCCAAGAGCACAGGGGGAGGGAGACCCAGTACTTC; CDR3aa: CASSQEHRGRETQYF
d_gene: .; j_gene: TRBJ2-7; abundance: many; v_gene: TRBV29-1; CDR3nt: TGCAGCGTGAACGACAGGAGTCCCTACGAGCAGTACTTC; CDR3aa: CSVNDRSPYEQYF
d_gene: .; j_gene: TRBJ1-5; abundance: few; v_gene: TRBV12-3/TRBV12-4; CDR3nt: TGTGCCAGCTCACGAGGGCAGGGGAAACAGCCCCAGCATTTT; CDR3aa: CASSRGQGKQPQHF
d_gene: TRBD1; j_gene: TRBJ2-2; abundance: few; v_gene: TRBV7-6; CDR3nt: TGTGCCAGCAGCGGACAGGGACCCAACACCGGGGAGCTGTTTTTT; CDR3aa: CASSGQGPNTGELFF
d_gene: .; j_gene: TRBJ1-5; abundance: .; v_gene: TRBV2; CDR3nt: TGTGCCAGCAGTGAAGGAGGCGGGGTAAATCAGCCCCAGCATTTT; CDR3aa: CASSEGGGVNQPQHF
d_gene: TRBD1; j_gene: TRBJ1-1; abundance: few; v_gene: TRBV6-5; CDR3nt: TGTGCCAGCAGTTACGCGGGACAGTCCACTGAAGCTTTCTTT; CDR3aa: CASSYAGQSTEAFF
d_gene: TRBD2; j_gene: TRBJ2-1; abundance: few; v_gene: TRBV7-2; CDR3nt: TGTGCCAGCAGCTTAGTGGGAGGGAATTACAATGAGCAGTTCTTC; CDR3aa: CASSLVGGNYNEQFF
d_gene: .; j_gene: TRBJ2-7; abundance: few; v_gene: TRBV11-2; CDR3nt: TGTGCCAGCAGACTGCAGGCCCGCAGCTCCTACGAGCAGTACTTC; CDR3aa: CASRLQARSSYEQYF
d_gene: TRBD2; j_gene: TRBJ2-5; abundance: many; v_gene: TRBV5-1; CDR3nt: TGCGCCAGCAGTGTTAGCGGGACTCGGGAGACCCAGTACTTC; CDR3aa: CASSVSGTRETQYF
d_gene: .; j_gene: TRBJ2-7; abundance: .; v_gene: TRBV4-2; CDR3nt: TGTGCCAGCAGCCAAGACAACGGGGGCGAGCAGTACTTC; CDR3aa: CASSQDNGGEQYF
d_gene: .; j_gene: TRBJ1-1; abundance: many; v_gene: TRBV2; CDR3nt: TGTGCCAGCAGTGAAGATCTGACACCGAACACTGAAGCTTTCTTT; CDR3aa: CASSEDLTPNTEAFF
d_gene: .; j_gene: TRBJ1-5; abundance: few; v_gene: TRBV6-2/TRBV6-3; CDR3nt: TGTGCCAGCAGTGGGGGACAACCCTATAGCAATCAGCCCCAGCATTTT; CDR3aa: CASSGGQPYSNQPQHF
d_gene: TRBD2; j_gene: TRBJ2-7; abundance: .; v_gene: TRBV24-1; CDR3nt: TGTGCCACCAGTGATCACTTAGCGGGAGATCTCTACGAGCAGTACTTC; CDR3aa: CATSDHLAGDLYEQYF
d_gene: .; j_gene: TRBJ1-6; abundance: few; v_gene: TRBV5-4; CDR3nt: TGTGCCAGCAGCCACCCCTCGGGAACAGACAATTCACCCCTCCACTTT; CDR3aa: CASSHPSGTDNSPLHF
d_gene: .; j_gene: TRBJ2-1; abundance: few; v_gene: TRBV7-9; CDR3nt: TGTGCCAGCAGCGACCACCTCAATGAGCAGTTCTTC; CDR3aa: CASSDHLNEQFF
d_gene: TRBD2; j_gene: TRBJ2-5; abundance: .; v_gene: TRBV9; CDR3nt: TGTGCCAGCAGCGCTCGACTAGCTGCCGAGACCCAGTACTTC; CDR3aa: CASSARLAAETQYF
d_gene: .; j_gene: TRBJ1-1; abundance: .; v_gene: TRBV28; CDR3nt: TGTGCCAGCAGTCAGGCTCCGGCGGTGAACACTGAAGCTTTCTTT; CDR3aa: CASSQAPAVNTEAFF
d_gene: .; j_gene: TRBJ2-2; abundance: .; v_gene: TRBV29-1; CDR3nt: TGCAGCGTTGCACAACAGGGAATCGCCGGGGAGCTGTTTTTT; CDR3aa: CSVAQQGIAGELFF
d_gene: .; j_gene: TRBJ2-1; abundance: many; v_gene: TRBV12-3/TRBV12-4; CDR3nt: TGTGCCAGCAGTCTAATGGGGGAGAATGAGCAGTTCTTC; CDR3aa: CASSLMGENEQFF
d_gene: .; j_gene: TRBJ2-2; abundance: .; v_gene: TRBV5-5; CDR3nt: TGTGCCAGCAGCTTGGTCGGGGGCGGGGAGCTGTTTTTT; CDR3aa: CASSLVGGGELFF